Listed below are T cell receptor beta chains from one sample, sequenced in a study of cytomegalovirus exposure and HLA in healthy donors. Assay: immunoSEQ multiplex PCR; the TCRdb copy retains only in-frame clones and omits some. This sample has about 150,000 clones, with around 75% found just once. Sequencing was carried out using PBMCs. These receptors all stem from a man aged 55 to 70 in good health and CMV-seronegative. Each CDR3 is given with its conserved first and last residue. D genes are given only for firm matches. Rows may omit the clone size; those that give it use once, few, many or a size class.

>NA|NA|TRBJ1-3|TRBV19
CATEPGLGNTIYF
TGTGCCACAGAGCCGGGACTGGGAAACACCATATATTTT
>TRBD2|once|TRBJ2-2|TRBV5-1
CASSVTSMDTGELFF
TGCGCCAGCAGCGTGACTAGCATGGACACCGGGGAGCTGTTTTTT
>NA|NA|TRBJ2-5|TRBV28
CASRQQGLYQETQYF
TGTGCCAGCAGACAACAGGGTCTGTACCAAGAGACCCAGTACTTC
>NA|NA|TRBJ1-1|TRBV7-9
CASSLGGFEAFF
TGTGCCAGCAGCTTAGGAGGGTTTGAAGCTTTCTTT
>NA|NA|TRBJ2-1|TRBV19
CASSIAVGVYNEQFF
TGTGCCAGTAGTATAGCTGTGGGAGTCTACAATGAGCAGTTCTTC
>TRBD1|NA|TRBJ2-3|TRBV7-2
CASSRNRGVGTDTQYF
TGTGCCAGCAGCCGAAACAGGGGAGTGGGCACAGATACGCAGTATTTT
>NA|NA|TRBJ1-6|TRBV4-1
CASSQILAVYNSPLHF
TGCGCCAGCAGCCAAATTCTAGCGGTCTATAATTCACCCCTCCACTTT
>NA|NA|TRBJ1-2|TRBV19
CASSMDMPPYGYTF
TGTGCCAGTAGTATGGACATGCCGCCCTATGGCTACACCTTC
>TRBD1|once|TRBJ2-7|TRBV28
CASSLSLQGEHSGQYF
TGTGCCAGCAGTTTATCCTTACAGGGGGAGCACAGTGGGCAGTACTTC
>TRBD1|few|TRBJ2-1|TRBV10-3
CAINTGTDNEQFF
TGTGCCATCAATACCGGGACAGACAATGAGCAGTTCTTC
>TRBD1|few|TRBJ1-6|TRBV5-1
CASRAGDRENSPLHF
TGCGCCAGTAGAGCCGGGGACAGGGAGAATTCACCCCTCCACTTT
>TRBD1|NA|TRBJ2-7|TRBV29-1
CSVEYGTDHSYEQYF
TGCAGCGTTGAATACGGGACAGACCACTCCTACGAGCAGTACTTC
>TRBD1|NA|TRBJ1-3|TRBV27
CATQGQGMGGNTIYF
TGTGCCACCCAGGGACAGGGAATGGGTGGAAACACCATATATTTT
>NA|NA|TRBJ1-1|TRBV9
CASSVRGTLPFTEAFF
TGTGCCAGCAGCGTAAGGGGAACCCTTCCTTTCACTGAAGCTTTCTTT
>TRBD1|NA|TRBJ1-1|TRBV2
CASRRTGGTEAFF
TGTGCCAGCAGAAGGACAGGGGGAACTGAAGCTTTCTTT
>NA|NA|TRBJ2-7|TRBV27
CASSLSRGSYEQYF
TGTGCCAGCAGTTTATCTCGGGGTTCCTACGAGCAGTACTTC
>TRBD1|NA|TRBJ2-1|TRBV7-9
CASSSRDRGQGEQFF
TGTGCCAGCAGCTCCCGGGACAGGGGCCAGGGGGAGCAGTTCTTC
>TRBD2|few|TRBJ2-7|TRBV28
CASSFTAGAGEQYF
TGTGCCAGCAGTTTTACGGCGGGAGCCGGAGAGCAGTACTTC
>NA|NA|TRBJ2-5|TRBV5-1
CASSLAPDREGETQYF
TGCGCCAGCAGCTTGGCCCCGGACAGGGAGGGAGAGACCCAGTACTTC
>NA|NA|TRBJ1-2|TRBV30
CAWSFSLHRDGYTF
TGTGCCTGGAGTTTCTCTTTACACAGGGACGGCTACACCTTC
>NA|NA|TRBJ2-1|TRBV7-3
CASSLTRETRINEQFF
TGTGCCAGCAGCTTAACGAGGGAAACCCGCATCAATGAGCAGTTCTTC
>NA|NA|TRBJ2-2|TRBV7-3
CASSLEASAGELFF
TGTGCCAGCAGCTTAGAGGCTAGCGCCGGGGAGCTGTTTTTT